This section outlines one T cell receptor (beta chain) sequence together with its context. As handled by the study authors: Estimation of nucleated cell counts was performed using reference gene primer amplification. Sequencing was performed with immunoSEQ multiplex PCR; in TCRdb, only in-frame clones are kept and a portion is missing. V and J calls plus clone size are reproduced from that table; the DNA served to infer D and trimming. The table records about 270,000 clones, roughly 90% of them present only once. These data are taken from a study of blood T cell repertoires in COVID-19. Whole-study context: In each case, the material was cDNA or gDNA derived from T cells, B-cell-depleted T cells, or PBMCs.

The sequencing sample was made of peripheral blood. The receptor was derived from a man between 60 and 70 years old who had recovered from COVID-19.

The CDR3 is CASSPDRGNSPLHF. CDR3 nucleotide sequence: TGTGCCAGCAGTCCGGACAGGGGCAATTCACCCCTCCACTTT. The chain couples TRBV25-1 to TRBJ1-6; 9 positions match TRBD1. The germline CDR1 and CDR2 sequences are MGHDK and SYGVNS. With V trimmed by 5 bases and J by 7 bases, 3 bases remained unmatched. The CDR3 sequence is 14 residues long.